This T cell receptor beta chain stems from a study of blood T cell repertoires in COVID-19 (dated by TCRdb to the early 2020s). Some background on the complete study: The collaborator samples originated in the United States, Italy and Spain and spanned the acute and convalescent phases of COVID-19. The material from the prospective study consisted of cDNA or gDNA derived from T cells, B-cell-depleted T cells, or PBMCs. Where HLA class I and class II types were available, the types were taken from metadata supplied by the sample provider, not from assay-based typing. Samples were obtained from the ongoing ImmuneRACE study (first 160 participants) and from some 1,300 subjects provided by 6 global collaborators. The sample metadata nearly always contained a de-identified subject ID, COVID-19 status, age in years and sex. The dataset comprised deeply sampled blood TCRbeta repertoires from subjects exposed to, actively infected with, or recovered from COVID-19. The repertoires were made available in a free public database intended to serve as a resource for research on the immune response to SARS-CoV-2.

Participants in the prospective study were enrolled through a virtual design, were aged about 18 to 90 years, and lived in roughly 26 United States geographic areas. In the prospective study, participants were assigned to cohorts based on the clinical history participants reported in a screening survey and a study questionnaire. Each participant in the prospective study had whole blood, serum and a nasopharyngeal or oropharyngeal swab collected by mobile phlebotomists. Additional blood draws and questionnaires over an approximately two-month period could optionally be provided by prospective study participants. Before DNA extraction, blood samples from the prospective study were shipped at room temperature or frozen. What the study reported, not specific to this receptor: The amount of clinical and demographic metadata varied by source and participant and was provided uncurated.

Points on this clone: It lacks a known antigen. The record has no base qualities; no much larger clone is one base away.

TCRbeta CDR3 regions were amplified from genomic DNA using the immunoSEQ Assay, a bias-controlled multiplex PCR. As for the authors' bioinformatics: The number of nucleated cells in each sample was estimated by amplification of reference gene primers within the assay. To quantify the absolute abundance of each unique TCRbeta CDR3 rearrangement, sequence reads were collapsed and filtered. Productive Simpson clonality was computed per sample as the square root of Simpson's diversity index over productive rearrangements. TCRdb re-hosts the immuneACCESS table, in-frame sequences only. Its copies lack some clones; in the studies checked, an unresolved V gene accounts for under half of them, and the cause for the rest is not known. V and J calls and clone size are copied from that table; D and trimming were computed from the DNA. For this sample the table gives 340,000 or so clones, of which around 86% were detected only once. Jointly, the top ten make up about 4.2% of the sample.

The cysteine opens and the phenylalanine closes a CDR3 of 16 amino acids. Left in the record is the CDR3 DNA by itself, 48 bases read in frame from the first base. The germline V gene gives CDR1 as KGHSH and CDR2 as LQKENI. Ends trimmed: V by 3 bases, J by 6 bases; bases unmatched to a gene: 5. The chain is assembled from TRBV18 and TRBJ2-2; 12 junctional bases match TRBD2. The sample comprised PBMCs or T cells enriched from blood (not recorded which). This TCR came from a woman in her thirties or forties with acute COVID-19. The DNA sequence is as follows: TGTGCCAGCTCACCCCCTAGCGGGAGGGCTTCCGGGGAGCTGTTTTTT. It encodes CASSPPSGRASGELFF.